This T cell receptor (beta chain) is drawn from a study of lymphopenia after photon versus proton radiotherapy. The protocol was immunoSEQ multiplex PCR, while the TCRdb copy is restricted to in-frame clones and leaves out a portion. The profile shows approximately 50,000 clones, 65% to 85% of them singletons. The study, taken as a whole, reports: Under photons, naive T cells and diversity fell while effector/memory populations rose. Authors raise, but do not show, better survival with proton therapy. Oligoclonal CD8+ Temra expansion after nadir drove photon patients' diversity drop.

Notes on this clone: Its antigen is still unknown.

CDR3 length: 15 residues. In germline, CDR1 is SGHNT, CDR2 YYREEE (reference sequence). V lost 8 bases and J lost 4; bases outside the gene matches: 14. The chain couples TRBV5-4 to TRBJ1-1, with 7 bases aligning to TRBD1. The specimen was peripheral blood, collected from a patient treated with photon-based radiotherapy. This clonotype was obtained from a man over 45 with gastric cancer. The CDR3 is CASQSQGRRVTEAFF. CDR3 DNA sequence: TGTGCCAGTCAATCACAGGGGCGGCGGGTCACTGAAGCTTTCTTT.